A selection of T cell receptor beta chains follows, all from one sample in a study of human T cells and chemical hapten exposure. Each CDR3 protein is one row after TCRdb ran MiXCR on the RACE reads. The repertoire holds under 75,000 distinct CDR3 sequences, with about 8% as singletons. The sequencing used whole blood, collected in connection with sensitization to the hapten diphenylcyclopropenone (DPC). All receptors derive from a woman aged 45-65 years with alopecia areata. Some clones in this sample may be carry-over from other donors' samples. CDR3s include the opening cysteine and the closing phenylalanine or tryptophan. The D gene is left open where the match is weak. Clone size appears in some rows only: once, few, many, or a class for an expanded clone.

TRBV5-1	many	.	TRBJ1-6	TGCGCCAGCAGCTTGGACAGCTATAATTCACCCCTCCACTTT	CASSLDSYNSPLHF
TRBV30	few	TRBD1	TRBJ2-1	TGTGCCTGGAGTTCCCGGACAGGTAATGAGCAGTTCTTC	CAWSSRTGNEQFF
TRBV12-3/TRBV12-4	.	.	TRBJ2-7	TGTGCCAGCAGTGAACGACAGGCCCGCAGGGAGCAGTACTTC	CASSERQARREQYF
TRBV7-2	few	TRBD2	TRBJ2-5	TGTGCCAGCAGCTTACTAGCGGATGTTTCCAGGAAGACCCAGTACTTC	CASSLLADVSRKTQYF
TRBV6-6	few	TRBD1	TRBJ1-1	TGTGCCAGCAGTTCTGACAGGGTGAACACTGAAGCTTTCTTT	CASSSDRVNTEAFF
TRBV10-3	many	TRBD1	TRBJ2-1	TGTGCCATCAGGGGACAGGGGGCAGCCAATGAGCAGTTCTTC	CAIRGQGAANEQFF
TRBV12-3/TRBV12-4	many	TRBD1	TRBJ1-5	TGTGCCAGCAGTCCCCGGGACAGGAGCAATCAGCCCCAGCATTTT	CASSPRDRSNQPQHF
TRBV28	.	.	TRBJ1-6	TGTGCCAGCACTTCCCCAGCGGGATTGGCCTATAATTCACCCCTCAACTTT	CASTSPAGLAYNSPLNF
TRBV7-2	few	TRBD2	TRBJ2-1	TGTGCCAGCAGCTTAGGGCTCGTAGCGGGGGTCTACAATGAGCAGTTCTTC	CASSLGLVAGVYNEQFF
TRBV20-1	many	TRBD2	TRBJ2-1	TGCAGTGCTAGAGACGAGAGACTAGCGGGAGGCCCGAATGAGCAGTTCTTC	CSARDERLAGGPNEQFF